These 24 T cell receptor beta chains came from one sample sequenced in a study of human T cells and chemical hapten exposure. Time point noted: patch test 1, 2 weeks after DPC sensitization. The treatment denotes: therapeutic diphenylcyclopropenone sensitization with weekly scalp DPC. TCRdb redid the calling of the RACE reads with MiXCR, one entry per CDR3 protein. The table includes approximately 80,000 distinct CDR3 sequences, under 9% detected once. The specimen was whole blood, collected in connection with sensitization to the hapten diphenylcyclopropenone (DPC). The receptors were sampled from a woman aged 30 to 39 with alopecia areata. Some clones in this sample may be carry-over from other donors' samples.

In its sample, this clonotype was seen many times. The chain is built from TRBV7-3 and TRBJ1-1; tentative D call: TRBD1 (6 bases). There are 13 residues in the CDR3. V shed 3 bases and J shed 3 bases, with 8 bases lying between them. Germline V gene lookup returns CDR1 SGHTA and CDR2 FQGTGA. The CDR3 is CASSLSGDTEAFF. Written as DNA, the CDR3 is TGTGCCAGCAGCTTGTCAGGGGACACTGAAGCTTTCTTT.

With regard to this clonotype: A much larger clone differs from this one at a single base, so this may be a read error. The chain carries TRBV29-1 and TRBJ1-1; 7 nucleotides match TRBD1. Looked up from germline, CDR1 is SQVTM and CDR2 is ANQGSEA. The CDR3 runs to 13 residues. Trimming at V came to 6 bases and at J to 1 base, leaving 5 bases not matched to a gene. CDR3 sequence reads: CSVQGQRNTEAFF. In DNA, the CDR3 is TGCAGCGTACAGGGACAGAGGAACACTGAAGCTTTCTTT.

The chain links TRBV5-1 to TRBJ1-1; D not resolved. V lost 0 bases to trimming and J lost 0 bases, with 6 bases between them. The CDR3 sequence is 14 residues long. CDR1 and CDR2 (germline): SGHRS, YFSETQ. The CDR3 sequence: CASSLERLNTEAFF. For the CDR3, the DNA is TGCGCCAGCAGCTTGGAACGACTGAACACTGAAGCTTTCTTT.

This clonotype was picked up a small number of times. The chain couples TRBV28 to TRBJ1-2; D remains unclear. This CDR3 is 10 amino acids long. The germline CDR1 and CDR2 sequences are MDHEN and SYDVKM. The ends were cut back, 8 bases at V and 7 bases at J, with 8 bases in the middle. The CDR3 bases are TGTGCCAGCCACAAGGGTGGCTACACCTTC. This gives the protein CASHKGGYTF.

The chain has TRBV20-1 and TRBJ2-5; D not resolved. Per germline, CDR1 DFQATT and CDR2 SNEGSKA (reference sequence). The CDR3 runs to 14 residues. Trimming removed 6 bases at V and 2 bases at J, with 16 bases between. Here the CDR3 DNA reads TGCAGTGCCAGAACCCTGACACAGCAAGAGACCCAGTACTTC. The encoded protein is CSARTLTQQETQYF.

This clonotype appeared many times. This CDR3 reads CASSQVPRRLNTEAFF. CDR3 nucleotide sequence: TGTGCCAGCAGCCAAGTACCCAGGCGACTGAACACTGAAGCTTTCTTT. V and J are TRBV3-1 and TRBJ1-1; no clear D. CDR1 is LGHDT and CDR2 is YNNKEL in the germline V gene (reference sequence). The CDR3 consists of 16 residues. Trimming removed 1 base from V and 0 bases from J, with 12 bases in between.

V and J are TRBV20-1 and TRBJ1-6; D not certain. Germline V gives CDR1 DFQATT, CDR2 SNEGSKA (reference sequence). This CDR3 contains 17 residues. V gave up 0 bases and J gave up 5 bases, with 17 bases separating them. This CDR3 is CSARDRGGGNNNSPLHF. The CDR3 region has the DNA TGCAGTGCTAGAGATCGGGGAGGAGGCAACAATAATTCACCCCTCCACTTT.

The chain has TRBV19 and TRBJ2-7; D is perhaps TRBD2 (5 bases). Germline CDR1 LNHDA, CDR2 SQIVND (reference sequence). Trimming removed 2 bases at V and 3 bases at J, with 11 bases between. This CDR3 comprises 14 residues. The CDR3 bases are TGTGCCAGTAGTATATCCGGGGAGAGCTACGAGCAGTACTTC. Translated: CASSISGESYEQYF.

This clonotype appeared a few times. The chain recombines TRBV29-1 with TRBJ2-5, with 10 bases aligning to TRBD1. This CDR3 region has 13 residues. J was trimmed by 5 bases and V by 6 bases; bases with no gene match: 6. Per the germline V gene, CDR1 is SQVTM and CDR2 is ANQGSEA. CDR3 loop: CSVDGTGAETQYF. In DNA, the CDR3 is TGCAGCGTCGACGGGACAGGGGCGGAGACCCAGTACTTC.

Comments on this clonotype: Germline and junction disagree at one end, which may indicate a read error. This sequence joins TRBV20-1 and TRBJ1-5; maybe TRBD1 (5 bases). CDR1 and CDR2 from the germline V gene are DFQATT and SNEGSKA (reference sequence). The CDR3 totals 16 residues. Here the CDR3 reads CSAIRSGSRGNQPQNF. DNA of the CDR3: TGCAGTGCTATAAGGTCCGGGTCAAGGGGCAATCAGCCCCAGAATTTT.

This clonotype has a count of ten or more. The genes are TRBV7-7 and TRBJ1-1; D remains unclear. This CDR3 is 13 amino acids long. The V end was cut by 4 bases, the J end by 7 bases, with 13 bases between. Germline CDR1 reads SSHAT; CDR2 reads FNYEAQ (reference sequence). The DNA of the CDR3 is TGTGCCAGCAGCTATAAGGAAGGGAGTGAAGCTTTCTTT. Protein product: CASSYKEGSEAFF. The full variable domain, completed using reference TRBV7-7 and TRBJ1-1, is GAGVSQSPRYKVTKRGQDVTLRCDPISSHATLYWYQQALGQGPEFLTYFNYEAQPDKSGLPSDRFSAERPEGSISTLTIQRTEQRDSAMYRCASSYKEGSEAFFGQGTRLTVV.

V is TRBV7-4 and J is TRBJ1-5; 10 bases map to TRBD1. CDR3 size: 15 residues. Germline CDR1 is SGHVT and CDR2 is SQSDAQ. J was trimmed by 4 bases and V by 3 bases; bases with no gene match: 3. The CDR3 sequence is CASSFRDRGNQPQHF. The DNA of the CDR3 is TGTGCCAGCAGCTTCCGGGACAGGGGAAATCAGCCCCAGCATTTT.

The sample holds many counts of this clonotype. The chain recombines TRBV6-5 with TRBJ1-5, with unresolved D. Trimming took 2 bases from V and 9 from J, leaving 11 bases between them. The CDR3 spans 13 residues. Germline assignment: CDR1 MNHEY and CDR2 SVGAGI. The CDR3 here is CASSYVDFGPQHF. The CDR3 nucleotides are TGTGCCAGCAGTTACGTTGATTTTGGGCCCCAGCATTTT.

CDR3 amino acids: CASSQSGIGNEQYF. CDR3 DNA sequence: TGTGCCAGCAGCCAGTCTGGGATAGGAAACGAGCAGTACTTC. The chain couples TRBV16 to TRBJ2-7; no firm D call. The germline V gene has CDR1 KGHSY and CDR2 FQNENV. CDR3 size: 14 residues. V shed 3 bases and J shed 5 bases, with 14 bases lying between them.

This clonotype was observed many times. This rearrangement joins TRBV6-5 to TRBJ1-2, with D tentatively TRBD1 (6 bases). Germline CDR1 is MNHEY and CDR2 is SVGAGI. The CDR3 extends over 13 amino acids. V lost 6 bases, J lost 4 bases, and 12 bases lay in between. The CDR3 nucleotides are TGTGCCAGCAGCTCAGGACAGATCTATGGCTACACCTTC. Protein: CASSSGQIYGYTF.

At least ten counts were recorded for this clonotype. The genes are TRBV7-2 and TRBJ2-2; D is uncertain. The CDR3 has 12 amino acids. Germline CDR1 and CDR2: SGHTA and FQGNSA. Trimming removed 3 bases from V and 3 bases from J, with 2 bases in between. In nucleotides, the CDR3 is TGTGCCAGCAGCTTCTACACCGGGGAGCTGTTTTTT. Amino acid sequence: CASSFYTGELFF.

This clonotype was recorded at least ten times. The chain is built from TRBV5-1 and TRBJ2-6; no firm D call. Germline V gene sequence: CDR1 SGHRS, CDR2 YFSETQ. This CDR3 has 16 amino acids. V shed 0 bases and J shed 4 bases, with 11 bases lying between them. The CDR3 here is CASSLDVEAGANVLTF. The CDR3 nucleotides are TGCGCCAGCAGCTTGGACGTGGAAGCGGGGGCCAACGTCCTGACTTTC.

The chain uses TRBV29-1 and TRBJ1-2, with D perhaps matching TRBD1 (5 bases). Trimming took off 3 bases at V and 1 base at J, with 21 bases between the two ends. Germline V gene sequence: CDR1 SQVTM, CDR2 ANQGSEA. The CDR3 loop spans 17 amino acids. CDR3 in amino acids: CSVDAGPGRRGNYGYTF. The CDR3 DNA reads as TGCAGCGTTGATGCGGGGCCAGGGAGAAGGGGTAACTATGGCTACACCTTC.

This clonotype showed up many times. The rearrangement joins TRBV29-1 to TRBJ1-1, with 8 positions matching TRBD1. The CDR3 runs to 13 residues. Germline trimming cut 1 base from V and 8 bases from J; bases unmatched to any gene: 6. CDR1 SQVTM and CDR2 ANQGSEA come from the germline V gene. This chain's CDR3 is CSVEGGQGAEAFF. In DNA form, the CDR3 reads TGCAGCGTTGAAGGTGGTCAGGGGGCGGAAGCTTTCTTT.

V gene TRBV20-1 combines with J gene TRBJ1-5; maybe TRBD1 (6 bases). Germline V gene lookup returns CDR1 DFQATT and CDR2 SNEGSKA (reference sequence). Between the trimmed V and J ends, which lost 3 bases and 1 base, there was a span of 10 bases. The CDR3 is made up of 14 amino acids. CDR3 sequence: CSASRGHSNQPQHF. For the CDR3, the DNA is TGCAGTGCTAGTCGGGGGCACAGCAATCAGCCCCAGCATTTT.

V gene TRBV20-1 combines with J gene TRBJ1-2, with D hard to call. The CDR3 is 13 residues long. CDR1 is DFQATT and CDR2 is SNEGSKA in the germline V gene (reference sequence). The V end was cut by 5 bases, the J end by 3 bases, with 13 bases between. The CDR3 sequence: CSAVPGSDYGYTF. CDR3 sequence (DNA): TGCAGTGCTGTTCCGGGTTCCGACTATGGCTACACCTTC.

The chain carries TRBV3-1 and TRBJ1-2; 7 nucleotides align to TRBD1. The J segment lost 4 bases and the V segment lost 4 bases, leaving 6 bases of the junction unmatched. Germline CDR1 LGHDT, CDR2 YNNKEL (reference sequence). The CDR3 sequence is 14 residues long. The DNA for the CDR3 is TGTGCCAGCAGCCTACGGACAGGAGCCTATGGCTACACCTTC. Translating it yields CASSLRTGAYGYTF. Together with reference TRBV3-1 and TRBJ1-2, the CDR3 gives the full variable domain: DTAVSQTPKYLVTQMGNDKSIKCEQNLGHDTMYWYKQDSKKFLKIMFSYNNKELIINETVPNRFSPKSPDKAHLNLHINSLELGDSAVYFCASSLRTGAYGYTFGSGTRLTVV.

This clonotype was picked up many times. The V call is TRBV30, the J call TRBJ2-6; weak D call: TRBD2 (6 bases). V dropped 1 base and J dropped 2 bases, with 9 bases sitting between them. The V gene's germline CDR1 is GTSNPN and CDR2 SVGIG (reference sequence). This CDR3 region has 15 residues. The CDR3 region is CAWSDTGAGANVLTF. The CDR3 nucleotides are TGTGCCTGGAGTGACACGGGGGCTGGGGCCAACGTCCTGACTTTC.

A few counts support this clonotype. The CDR3, as DNA: TGTGCCAGTAGTGCCCAGCGGGGCAATTCACCCCTCCACTTT. Translated: CASSAQRGNSPLHF. The chain joins TRBV19 to TRBJ1-6; possibly TRBD1 for D (5 bases). The V and J ends lost 5 bases and 7 bases respectively, with 12 bases between them. Germline V gene sequence: CDR1 LNHDA, CDR2 SQIVND (reference sequence). The CDR3 extends over 14 amino acids.